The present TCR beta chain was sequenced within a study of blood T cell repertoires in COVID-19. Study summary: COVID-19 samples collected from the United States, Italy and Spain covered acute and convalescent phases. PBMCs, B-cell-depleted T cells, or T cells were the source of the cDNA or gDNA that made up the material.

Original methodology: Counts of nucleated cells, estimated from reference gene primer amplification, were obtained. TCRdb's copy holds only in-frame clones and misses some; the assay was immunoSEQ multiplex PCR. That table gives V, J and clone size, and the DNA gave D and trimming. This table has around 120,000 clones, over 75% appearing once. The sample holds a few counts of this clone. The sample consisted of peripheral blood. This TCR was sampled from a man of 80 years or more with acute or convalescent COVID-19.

The CDR3 DNA follows: TGCAGCGTTGAAGACCCTTACTATGGCTACACCTTC. This translates into CSVEDPYYGYTF. This chain joins TRBV29-1 and TRBJ1-2; D remains ambiguous. Germline CDR1 reads SQVTM; CDR2 reads ANQGSEA. V shed 0 bases and J shed 3 bases, with 5 bases lying between them. The CDR3 loop spans 12 amino acids.